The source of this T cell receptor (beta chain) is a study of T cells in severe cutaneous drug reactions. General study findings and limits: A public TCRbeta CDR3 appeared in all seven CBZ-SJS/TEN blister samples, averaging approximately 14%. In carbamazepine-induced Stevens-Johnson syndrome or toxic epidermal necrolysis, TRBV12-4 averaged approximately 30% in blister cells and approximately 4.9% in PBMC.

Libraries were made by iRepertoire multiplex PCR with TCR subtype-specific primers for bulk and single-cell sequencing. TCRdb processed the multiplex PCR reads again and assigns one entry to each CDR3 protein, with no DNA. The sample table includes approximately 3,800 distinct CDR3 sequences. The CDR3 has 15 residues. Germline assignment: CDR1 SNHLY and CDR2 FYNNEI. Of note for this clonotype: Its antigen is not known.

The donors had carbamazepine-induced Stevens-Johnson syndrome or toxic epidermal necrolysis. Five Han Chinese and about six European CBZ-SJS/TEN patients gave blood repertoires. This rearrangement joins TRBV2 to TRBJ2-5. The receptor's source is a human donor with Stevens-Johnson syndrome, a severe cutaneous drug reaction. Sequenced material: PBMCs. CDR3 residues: CASSELPGVQQTQYF.